This T cell receptor (beta chain) was captured in a study of blood T cell repertoires in COVID-19 (dated by TCRdb to between 2020 and 2021). Notes on the research overall: Collaborator samples came from the United States, Italy and Spain and covered acute and convalescent phases of COVID-19. The material from the prospective study consisted of cDNA or gDNA derived from T cells, B-cell-depleted T cells, or PBMCs. The dataset comprised deeply sampled blood TCRbeta repertoires from subjects exposed to, actively infected with, or recovered from COVID-19. A de-identified subject ID, COVID-19 status, age in years and sex were almost always included in the sample metadata. The samples were drawn from two sources: the first 160 participants of the ongoing ImmuneRACE study, and approximately 1,300 subjects contributed by 6 global collaborators. Where available, HLA class I and class II types were taken from metadata supplied by the sample provider and were not determined by assay-based typing. A freely available public database, intended as a resource for researchers studying the immune response to SARS-CoV-2, is where the repertoires were released.

The immunoSEQ Assay, a bias-controlled multiplex PCR, was used to amplify TCRbeta CDR3 regions from genomic DNA. Per the original workflow: The number of nucleated cells in each sample was estimated from the amplification of reference gene primers within the assay. To quantify the absolute abundance of each unique TCRbeta CDR3 rearrangement, sequence reads were collapsed and filtered. For each sample, productive Simpson clonality was calculated by taking the square root of Simpson's diversity index across productive rearrangements. Here the immuneACCESS table is served through TCRdb, limited to in-frame sequences with V and J called. Missing clones are a known gap in these copies; in checked studies unresolved V genes cover under half, and the rest lacks a known reason. That table supplies the V and J calls and clone size; D and trimming were determined from the DNA. The sample has about 300,000 clones on record, 85% of them singletons. The top ten clonotypes cover 2.5% to 3% of the sample.

To note about this clone: It lacks a known antigen. No much larger clone is present one base from it, and per-base qualities are unavailable.

In the prospective study, participants were about 18 to 100 years old, resided in approximately 22 geographic areas of the United States, and were enrolled through a virtual design. Cohort assignment in the prospective study relied on participant-reported clinical history from a screening survey and a study questionnaire. Recovered participants in ImmuneRACE Cohort 3 were defined by two consecutive negative NP/OP PCR tests, clearance by a healthcare professional, or resolution of symptoms. In the prospective study, whole blood, serum and a nasopharyngeal or oropharyngeal swab were collected from each participant by mobile phlebotomists. Over a roughly 2-month period, participants in the prospective study had the option of providing additional blood draws and questionnaires. Before DNA extraction, blood samples from the prospective study were shipped at room temperature or frozen. General conclusions and limits of the study: Clinical and demographic metadata were provided uncurated, with the amount varying by source and participant.

Trimmed from V: 9 bases; trimmed from J: 7 bases; junction bases lacking a gene match: 16. From the cysteine through the phenylalanine, the CDR3 covers 15 amino acids. The kept DNA is CDR3 alone, 45 bases in frame from the first base. The germline V gene (reference sequence) specifies MNHEY as CDR1 and SMNVEV as CDR2. The rearrangement combines TRBV27 with TRBJ1-2, with 8 bases in between that match TRBD1. The receptor's source is a woman aged 45-65 years who had recovered from COVID-19. Sequencing was done on a sample of PBMCs or T cells enriched from blood (not recorded which). The DNA reads as follows: TGTGCCAGATCCGGACAGGGAAGGAGGGCCGCTGGCTACACCTTC. This yields the protein CARSGQGRRAAGYTF.